Presented here are 7 T cell receptor beta chains from one specimen sequenced in a study of blood T cell repertoires in COVID-19. Generated by immunoSEQ multiplex PCR, the TCRdb table keeps only in-frame clones and is missing some. The table lists approximately 210,000 clones, around 90% of them singletons, with about 1.3% in the top ten. Sequencing was carried out using peripheral blood. The receptors derive from a man aged 30 to 39 with acute or convalescent COVID-19.

The V gene is TRBV28, the J gene TRBJ2-7, with 9 bases fitting TRBD2. After removal of 6 bases from V and 1 base from J, the junction contained 4 bases not matched to a gene. The CDR3 extends over 14 amino acids. The V gene's germline CDR1 is MDHEN and CDR2 SYDVKM. The CDR3 sequence: CASSLTSGSYEQYF. The CDR3 DNA follows: TGTGCCAGCAGCCTGACTAGCGGTTCCTACGAGCAGTACTTC.

The V gene is TRBV11-2, the J gene TRBJ2-2; TRBD2 matches 14 bases. CDR3 size: 18 residues. Germline assignment: CDR1 SGHAT and CDR2 FQNNGV. After removal of 4 bases from V and 8 bases from J, the junction contained 12 bases not matched to a gene. The CDR3 nucleotides read TGTGCCAGCAGCTCCATTTCCCGACTAGCGGGAGGGGGTGGGGAGCTGTTTTTT. This gives the protein CASSSISRLAGGGGELFF.

V usage is TRBV24-1 and J usage is TRBJ2-2, with 13 positions matching TRBD2. The CDR3 runs 17 residues. CDR1 KGHDR and CDR2 SFDVKD come from the germline V gene. V lost 3 bases to trimming and J lost 7 bases; unmatched junction nucleotides: 7. The CDR3 DNA reads TGTGCCACCAGTGATAAAGATGGACTAGCGGGAGACGGGGAGCTGTTTTTT. Translation gives CATSDKDGLAGDGELFF.

The count of this clone is one. The J gene is TRBJ2-5, the V gene TRBV4-1; 9 bases map to TRBD2. Germline values: CDR1 MGHRA, CDR2 YSYEKL. V lost 5 bases, J lost 5 bases, and 3 bases stayed unmatched. This CDR3 has 13 residues. CDR3 loop: CASSLAGVETQYF. The CDR3 DNA reads TGCGCCAGCAGCTTAGCGGGAGTCGAGACCCAGTACTTC.

This chain joins TRBV29-1 and TRBJ2-2; TRBD2 matches 12 bases. J gave up 5 bases and V 4 bases, and 2 bases lay outside the gene matches. Germline-derived CDR1 and CDR2 are SQVTM and ANQGSEA. The CDR3 has 14 residues. CDR3 loop: CSVVTSGGTGELFF. In nucleotides, the CDR3 is TGCAGCGTTGTGACTAGCGGGGGAACCGGGGAGCTGTTTTTT.

The V gene is TRBV5-6, the J gene TRBJ2-5; 10 bases map to TRBD1. Germline assignment: CDR1 SGHDT and CDR2 YYEEEE. The CDR3 loop spans 15 amino acids. The trim removed 5 bases at V and 3 bases at J, leaving 7 bases unmatched. CDR3: CASSYLTGGKETQYF. In DNA, the CDR3 is TGTGCCAGCAGTTATTTGACAGGGGGCAAAGAGACCCAGTACTTC.

The rearrangement links TRBV7-9 to TRBJ2-7, with 11 bases identical to TRBD2. CDR1 and CDR2 (germline): SEHNR, FQNEAQ (reference sequence). This CDR3 comprises 15 residues. V was clipped by 3 bases and J by 0 bases; unmatched bases: 1. CDR3 coding DNA: TGTGCCAGCAGCTTCACTAGCGGGAGCTCCTACGAGCAGTACTTC. It codes for CASSFTSGSSYEQYF.